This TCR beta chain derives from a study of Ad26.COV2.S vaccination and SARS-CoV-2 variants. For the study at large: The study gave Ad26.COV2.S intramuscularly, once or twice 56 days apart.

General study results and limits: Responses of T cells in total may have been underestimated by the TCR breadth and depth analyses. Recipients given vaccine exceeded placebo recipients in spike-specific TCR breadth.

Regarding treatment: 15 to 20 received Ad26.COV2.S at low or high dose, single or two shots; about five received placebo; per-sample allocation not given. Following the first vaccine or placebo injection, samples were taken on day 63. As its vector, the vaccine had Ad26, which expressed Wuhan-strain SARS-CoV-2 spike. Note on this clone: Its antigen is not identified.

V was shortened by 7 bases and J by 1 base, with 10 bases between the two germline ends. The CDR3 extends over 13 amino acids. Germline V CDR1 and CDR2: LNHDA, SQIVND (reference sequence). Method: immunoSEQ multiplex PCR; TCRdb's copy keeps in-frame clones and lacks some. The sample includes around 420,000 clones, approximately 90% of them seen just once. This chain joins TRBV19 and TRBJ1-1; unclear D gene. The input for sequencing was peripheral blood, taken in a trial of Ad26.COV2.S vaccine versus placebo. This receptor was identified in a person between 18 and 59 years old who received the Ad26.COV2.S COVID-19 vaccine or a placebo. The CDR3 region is CASTYGRNTEAFF. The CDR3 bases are TGTGCCAGTACTTATGGGAGGAACACTGAAGCTTTCTTT.